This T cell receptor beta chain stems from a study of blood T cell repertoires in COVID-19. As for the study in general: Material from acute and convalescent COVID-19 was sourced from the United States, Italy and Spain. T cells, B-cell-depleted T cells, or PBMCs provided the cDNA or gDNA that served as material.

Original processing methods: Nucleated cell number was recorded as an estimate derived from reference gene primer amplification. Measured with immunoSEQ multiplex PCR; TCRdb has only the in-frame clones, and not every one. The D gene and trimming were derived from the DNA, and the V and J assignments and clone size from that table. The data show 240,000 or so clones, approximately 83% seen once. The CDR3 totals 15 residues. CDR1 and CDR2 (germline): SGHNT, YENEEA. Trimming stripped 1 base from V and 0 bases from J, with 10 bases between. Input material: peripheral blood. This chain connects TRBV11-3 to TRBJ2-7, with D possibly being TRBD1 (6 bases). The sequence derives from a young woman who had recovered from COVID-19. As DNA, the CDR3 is TGTGCCAGCAGCTTAGGGACAGCCGGCTCCTACGAGCAGTACTTC. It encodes CASSLGTAGSYEQYF. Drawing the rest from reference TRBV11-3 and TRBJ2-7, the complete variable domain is EAGVVQSPRYKIIEKKQPVAFWCNPISGHNTLYWYLQNLGQGPELLIRYENEEAVDDSQLPKDRFSAERLKGVDSTLKIQPAELGDSAVYLCASSLGTAGSYEQYFGPGTRLTVT.